A selection of T cell receptor beta chains follows, all from one sample in a study of blood T cell repertoires in COVID-19. Some clones are missing from TCRdb's copy, which holds only in-frame ones; the method was immunoSEQ multiplex PCR. Altogether over 130,000 clones are present, around 87% being singletons, with the ten largest covering less than 6.5%. Sequencing was carried out using peripheral blood. These receptors were collected from a human donor in a cohort sampled during active COVID-19. Each CDR3 is given with its conserved first and last residue. A D gene is named only where the DNA matches it firmly. The size field is filled for only some rows; it gives once, few, many or a size class.

length	D	size	J	V	DNA	CDR3
16	TRBD2	-	TRBJ2-3	TRBV7-9	TGTGCCAGCAGCCATCTGACTAGCGGGAGGGGCGATACGCAGTATTTT	CASSHLTSGRGDTQYF
13	TRBD1	-	TRBJ2-2	TRBV6-6	TGTGCCAGCAGACACAGGGGCGGCGGGGAGCTGTTTTTT	CASRHRGGGELFF
16	TRBD1	-	TRBJ1-2	TRBV5-5	TGTGCCAGCAGCTTGGAAGACAGGGCCTCTCGTTGGGGCTACACCTTC	CASSLEDRASRWGYTF
15	-	-	TRBJ1-1	TRBV6-6	TGTGCCAGCAGTTACTCCTTTGACAGGAACACTGAAGCTTTCTTT	CASSYSFDRNTEAFF
21	TRBD1	-	TRBJ2-6	TRBV28	TGTGCCAGCAGTTTTATTCTAAAACGGGACAGGGGGCGAAAAGGGGCCAACGTCCTGACTTTC	CASSFILKRDRGRKGANVLTF
14	-	-	TRBJ2-3	TRBV5-5	TGTGCCAGCACCCTAATGACTAGCACAGATACGCAGTATTTT	CASTLMTSTDTQYF
14	-	-	TRBJ2-1	TRBV9	TGTGCCAGCAGCGTTCATGTAGGAGGAGGTGAGCAGTTCTTC	CASSVHVGGGEQFF
13	-	-	TRBJ2-2	TRBV11-3	TGTGCCAGCAGCCCACAGGGAACCGGGGAGCTGTTTTTT	CASSPQGTGELFF
15	TRBD1	-	TRBJ2-4	TRBV7-9	TGTGCCAGCAGCAAGGGACAGGGGACCAAAAACATTCAGTACTTC	CASSKGQGTKNIQYF
15	TRBD1	-	TRBJ1-1	TRBV19	TGTGCCAGTAGTGCCAGGACAGGCAAGGGGACTGAAGCTTTCTTT	CASSARTGKGTEAFF
15	TRBD1	once	TRBJ1-6	TRBV30	TGTGCCTGGAGTGGTCCGGGACAGGTGGCTTCACCCCTCCACTTT	CAWSGPGQVASPLHF
14	-	-	TRBJ2-7	TRBV3-1/TRBV3-2	TGTGCCAGCAGCCAAGGAGGGTGCCACTACGAGCAGTACTTC	CASSQGGCHYEQYF
12	TRBD2	-	TRBJ2-1	TRBV10-3	TGTGCCATCTTGGGGGGGGGCAATGAGCAGTTCTTC	CAILGGGNEQFF
15	TRBD2	-	TRBJ2-7	TRBV6-1	TGTGCCAGCAGTGAAAATCTGGCGGGGGGGCACGAGCAGTACTTC	CASSENLAGGHEQYF
14	-	-	TRBJ2-3	TRBV6-6	TGTGCCAGCAGTTACTCTCAGGGCACAGATACGCAGTATTTT	CASSYSQGTDTQYF
16	TRBD2	once	TRBJ2-2	TRBV6-5	TGTGCCAGCAGTTACTCCCCTAGCGGGAGCACCGGGGAGCTGTTTTTT	CASSYSPSGSTGELFF
13	-	once	TRBJ1-2	TRBV7-2	TGTGCCAGCAGCTCTAGACCCAATCGGGGCTACACCTTC	CASSSRPNRGYTF
15	TRBD1	-	TRBJ2-1	TRBV27	TGTGCCAGCACCTCAGGGGACAGCTCCTACAATGAGCAGTTCTTC	CASTSGDSSYNEQFF
14	TRBD1	-	TRBJ1-2	TRBV19	TGTGCCAGTAGCCATTCGACAGGGCCCTATGGCTACACCTTC	CASSHSTGPYGYTF
15	TRBD2	few	TRBJ2-5	TRBV5-5	TGTGCCAGCACCCACTGGGGGGGAGACCAAGAGACCCAGTACTTC	CASTHWGGDQETQYF
14	-	once	TRBJ2-2	TRBV11-3	TGTGCCAGCAGCCTAAGTCACTCCACCGGGGAGCTGTTTTTT	CASSLSHSTGELFF
17	TRBD2	-	TRBJ2-1	TRBV15	TGTGCCACCAGCAGAGATGGGGCTAGCGGGAGGAGAAATGAGCAGTTCTTC	CATSRDGASGRRNEQFF
15	-	-	TRBJ2-1	TRBV4-1	TGCGCCAGCAGCCAAGATGATAGGGGTAGTAATGAGCAGTTCTTC	CASSQDDRGSNEQFF
16	TRBD2	-	TRBJ2-3	TRBV28	TGTGCCAGCACACTAGCGGGAGGGCGGAGCACAGATACGCAGTATTTT	CASTLAGGRSTDTQYF
16	TRBD2	-	TRBJ2-1	TRBV20-1	TGCAGTGCTAGTAAGCGGGATCCCAGCTCCTACAATGAGCAGTTCTTC	CSASKRDPSSYNEQFF
17	-	-	TRBJ2-1	TRBV7-2	TGTGCCAGCAGCTTAGTCGCGGTAGCCTTGTCCTACAATGAGCAGTTCTTC	CASSLVAVALSYNEQFF
11	-	-	TRBJ2-1	TRBV5-1	TGCGCCAGCAGCTTGGCAAATGAGCAGTTCTTC	CASSLANEQFF
16	TRBD2	-	TRBJ2-7	TRBV5-4	TGTGCCAGCAGCTTGGGGGGACTAGCGGACACCTACGAGCAGTACTTC	CASSLGGLADTYEQYF
14	-	-	TRBJ2-1	TRBV7-9	TGTGCCAGCACCCTTGGCGGGACGGTAAATGAGCAGTTCTTC	CASTLGGTVNEQFF
15	TRBD2	-	TRBJ2-1	TRBV11-2	TGTGCCAGCAGCTTATCCGGACTAGAGTACAATGAGCAGTTCTTC	CASSLSGLEYNEQFF
12	-	once	TRBJ2-5	TRBV4-1	TGCGCCAGCAGCCAAGATCTGGAGACCCAGTACTTC	CASSQDLETQYF
14	-	-	TRBJ2-7	TRBV6-5	TGTGCCAGCAGAACCCCGGGACGGGGGACCGAGCAGTACTTC	CASRTPGRGTEQYF
14	TRBD1	-	TRBJ1-1	TRBV5-1	TGCGCCAGCAGCTACGGACAGGGAGCCACTGAAGCTTTCTTT	CASSYGQGATEAFF
17	TRBD1	-	TRBJ2-7	TRBV2	TGTGCCAGCAGTTCCCCTTTGGACAGGGGAAGATCCTACGAGCAGTACTTC	CASSSPLDRGRSYEQYF
14	TRBD1	-	TRBJ2-4	TRBV27	TGTGCCAGCAGCCCAGGGGGCCCGGGAAACATTCAGTACTTC	CASSPGGPGNIQYF
15	-	once	TRBJ2-7	TRBV23-1	TGCGCCAGCAGTCATGGAGAACTGTTCTTTTACGAGCAGTACTTC	CASSHGELFFYEQYF
13	-	-	TRBJ1-1	TRBV2	TGTGCCAGCATTCAGATAATGAACACTGAAGCTTTCTTT	CASIQIMNTEAFF
15	-	-	TRBJ2-3	TRBV9	TGTGCCAGCAGCGTGAGCGGGTCTAGCACAGATACGCAGTATTTT	CASSVSGSSTDTQYF
15	-	-	TRBJ2-1	TRBV2	TGTGCCAGCAGGAGCTCTAGCAGCACCCCTCACGAGCAGTTCTTC	CASRSSSSTPHEQFF
15	TRBD1	-	TRBJ2-3	TRBV24-1	TGTGCCACCAGTGAAACAGGGGGGAGCACAGATACGCAGTATTTT	CATSETGGSTDTQYF
15	TRBD2	few	TRBJ2-1	TRBV27	TGTGCCAGCAGTTTGGGACTAGCGGCCTACAATGAGCAGTTCTTC	CASSLGLAAYNEQFF
14	TRBD1	-	TRBJ1-2	TRBV7-9	TGTGCCAGCAGCTCCCGGGACAGGGTTTTTGGCTACACCTTC	CASSSRDRVFGYTF
15	TRBD2	-	TRBJ2-7	TRBV11-2	TGTGCCAGCAGCTTAGTGGCGGGAGCACGGTACGAGCAGTACTTC	CASSLVAGARYEQYF
14	TRBD1	-	TRBJ2-7	TRBV5-1	TGCGCCAGCAGCGGAGGACAGGGGGTCTACGAGCAGTACTTC	CASSGGQGVYEQYF
17	-	-	TRBJ2-2	TRBV11-2	TGTGCCAGCAGCCCATGGGGGGACCTCAAGGGCACCGGGGAGCTGTTTTTT	CASSPWGDLKGTGELFF
14	-	-	TRBJ2-2	TRBV5-6	TGTGCCAGCAGCTCGGGGTGGGACACCGGGGAGCTGTTTTTT	CASSSGWDTGELFF
14	TRBD1	once	TRBJ1-2	TRBV5-4	TGTGCCAGCAGCTTGGGGGGACAGTCCTATGGCTACACCTTC	CASSLGGQSYGYTF
15	-	-	TRBJ2-1	TRBV6-2/TRBV6-3	TGTGCCAGCAGTTCCCGCTCCCCTCCGGGAAATGAGCAGTTCTTC	CASSSRSPPGNEQFF
17	TRBD2	-	TRBJ2-1	TRBV7-8	TGTGCCAGCAGCTTAGAACGGGAGGCCGCCTTTTACAATGAGCAGTTCTTC	CASSLEREAAFYNEQFF
14	-	-	TRBJ1-3	TRBV6-2/TRBV6-3	TGTGCCAGCAGTTCGGGAGTCTCTGGAAACACCATATATTTT	CASSSGVSGNTIYF
15	-	-	TRBJ1-6	TRBV12-5	TGTGCTAGTGGTTTGGGGCGGGGGGCCCTCTCACCCCTCCACTTT	CASGLGRGALSPLHF
15	TRBD2	-	TRBJ2-5	TRBV27	TGTGCCAGCAGTTTTGGGGGAGGGCCGAGGCAGACCCAGTACTTC	CASSFGGGPRQTQYF
15	-	-	TRBJ2-5	TRBV7-9	TGTGCCAGCAGCTTGGGTAGCGGAATACAAGAGACCCAGTACTTC	CASSLGSGIQETQYF
13	TRBD1	-	TRBJ2-5	TRBV7-3	TGTGCCAGCAGCTCGGACAGGGGGGAGACCCAGTACTTC	CASSSDRGETQYF
13	-	-	TRBJ2-2	TRBV18	TGTGCCAGCTCACCCTTGAACACCGGGGAGCTGTTTTTT	CASSPLNTGELFF
15	-	-	TRBJ1-2	TRBV19	TGTGCCAGTAGTATAGACGGGTCTGCTAACTATGGCTACACCTTC	CASSIDGSANYGYTF
15	-	-	TRBJ1-3	TRBV19	TGTGCCAGTAGGGTAATACAGGGCTCTGGAAACACCATATATTTT	CASRVIQGSGNTIYF